These T cell receptor beta chains were read from a single sample in a study of T cell responses to AZD1222 COVID-19 vaccine. Profiled with immunoSEQ multiplex PCR; TCRdb holds only in-frame clones, not every one. The table has about 150,000 clones, about 88% seen once. Sequenced here: peripheral blood, sampled on day 0 of AZD1222 vaccination. These TCRs come from an adult in good health. Both conserved end residues are part of each CDR3. D genes are given only for firm matches. The size entry is marked missing in some rows and otherwise reads once, few, many or a size class.

CDR3 length: 15; V gene: TRBV28; J gene: TRBJ1-5; D gene: NA; clone size: NA; CDR3 protein: CASSLPGAGNQPQHF; CDR3 DNA: TGTGCCAGCAGTCTCCCAGGGGCGGGCAATCAGCCCCAGCATTTT
CDR3 length: 16; V gene: TRBV4-1; J gene: TRBJ2-1; D gene: NA; clone size: once; CDR3 protein: CASSQVWEPRYNEQFF; CDR3 DNA: TGCGCCAGCAGCCAAGTCTGGGAGCCCCGTTACAATGAGCAGTTCTTC
CDR3 length: 17; V gene: TRBV5-6; J gene: TRBJ1-6; D gene: NA; clone size: once; CDR3 protein: CASSLGRRGSYNSPLHF; CDR3 DNA: TGTGCCAGCAGCTTAGGGCGCAGAGGCTCCTATAATTCACCCCTCCACTTT
CDR3 length: 14; V gene: TRBV14; J gene: TRBJ1-1; D gene: NA; clone size: NA; CDR3 protein: CASSQEYRIGGAFF; CDR3 DNA: TGTGCCAGCAGCCAAGAATATCGGATTGGGGGGGCTTTCTTT
CDR3 length: 15; V gene: TRBV5-4; J gene: TRBJ2-5; D gene: NA; clone size: NA; CDR3 protein: CASSPAGTGMETQYF; CDR3 DNA: TGTGCCAGCAGCCCCGCCGGTACAGGGATGGAGACCCAGTACTTC
CDR3 length: 12; V gene: TRBV12-3/TRBV12-4; J gene: TRBJ1-3; D gene: NA; clone size: NA; CDR3 protein: CASSFSGNTIYF; CDR3 DNA: TGTGCCAGCAGTTTCTCTGGAAACACCATATATTTT
CDR3 length: 16; V gene: TRBV24-1; J gene: TRBJ2-5; D gene: NA; clone size: NA; CDR3 protein: CATSGGNGRGQETQYF; CDR3 DNA: TGTGCCACCAGTGGGGGCAACGGGAGAGGGCAAGAGACCCAGTACTTC
CDR3 length: 14; V gene: TRBV24-1; J gene: TRBJ2-1; D gene: NA; clone size: NA; CDR3 protein: CATSDLGQGNEQFF; CDR3 DNA: TGTGCCACCAGTGATTTGGGTCAGGGCAATGAGCAGTTCTTC
CDR3 length: 15; V gene: TRBV19; J gene: TRBJ2-2; D gene: TRBD2; clone size: NA; CDR3 protein: CASSKGLDGTGELFF; CDR3 DNA: TGTGCCAGTAGTAAGGGACTAGATGGCACCGGGGAGCTGTTTTTT
CDR3 length: 14; V gene: TRBV24-1; J gene: TRBJ1-1; D gene: TRBD1; clone size: NA; CDR3 protein: CATSERQGGAEAFF; CDR3 DNA: TGTGCCACCAGTGAACGACAGGGAGGGGCTGAAGCTTTCTTT
CDR3 length: 14; V gene: TRBV30; J gene: TRBJ2-5; D gene: TRBD2; clone size: NA; CDR3 protein: CAWASGGGFQTQYF; CDR3 DNA: TGTGCCTGGGCTAGCGGGGGGGGATTTCAGACCCAGTACTTC
CDR3 length: 15; V gene: TRBV5-4; J gene: TRBJ2-1; D gene: NA; clone size: once; CDR3 protein: CASSLRVSRNNEQFF; CDR3 DNA: TGTGCCAGCAGTTTAAGGGTGTCAAGGAACAATGAGCAGTTCTTC
CDR3 length: 13; V gene: TRBV4-1; J gene: TRBJ1-6; D gene: TRBD1; clone size: few; CDR3 protein: CASTRTGFVPLHF; CDR3 DNA: TGCGCCAGCACCCGGACAGGTTTCGTACCCCTCCACTTT
CDR3 length: 15; V gene: TRBV3-1/TRBV3-2; J gene: TRBJ2-2; D gene: NA; clone size: once; CDR3 protein: CASSQVRGFPGELFF; CDR3 DNA: TGTGCCAGCAGCCAAGTCCGCGGGTTTCCCGGGGAGCTGTTTTTT
CDR3 length: 15; V gene: TRBV5-4; J gene: TRBJ1-2; D gene: NA; clone size: once; CDR3 protein: CASSLPTQGSYGYTF; CDR3 DNA: TGTGCCAGCAGCCTGCCTACCCAGGGGAGCTATGGCTACACCTTC